The 11 T cell receptor beta chains in this list originate from one sample, sequenced in a study of spatial heterogeneity in lung cancer. Time point indicated: blood at routine non-recurrence follow-up after resection. TCRdb ran MiXCR on the 5' RACE reads and lists one entry per CDR3 protein. The sample yields about 94,000 distinct CDR3 sequences, roughly 19% seen once. The sample was PBMCs, taken at follow-up. These receptors were collected from a male donor with early-stage non-small cell lung cancer.

This clonotype was recorded a few times. V and J are TRBV4-3 and TRBJ1-1; D not certain. CDR3 size: 13 residues. Germline loops: CDR1 LGHNA, CDR2 YSLEER. Trimming removed 1 base from V and 2 bases from J, with 5 bases in between. The CDR3 nucleotides are TGCGCCAGCAGCCAAGGATTTAACACTGAAGCTTTCTTT. Amino acid sequence: CASSQGFNTEAFF.

In its sample, this clonotype was seen many times. The V call is TRBV5-1, the J call TRBJ2-1; D may be TRBD2 (5 bases). V gave up 4 bases and J gave up 0 bases, with 11 bases separating them. Per the germline V gene, CDR1 is SGHRS and CDR2 is YFSETQ. The CDR3 consists of 15 residues. CDR3 sequence reads: CASSTAGSSYNEQFF. CDR3 DNA sequence: TGCGCCAGCAGCACGGCGGGTTCCTCCTACAATGAGCAGTTCTTC.

V usage is TRBV30 and J usage is TRBJ2-5, with 7 nucleotides matching TRBD1. Germline V gives CDR1 GTSNPN, CDR2 SVGIG (reference sequence). The V segment lost 2 bases and the J segment 5 bases; nucleotides outside the gene matches: 2. The CDR3 is made up of 12 amino acids. The DNA of the CDR3 is TGTGCCTGGAGTCCGGACAGGGAGACCCAGTACTTC. It encodes CAWSPDRETQYF.

This sequence joins TRBV6-4 and TRBJ2-1; TRBD2 matches 7 bases. The CDR3 length is 15 residues. From germline, CDR1 is MRHNA and CDR2 SNTAGT. V trimming: 2 bases; J trimming: 13 bases; junction bases outside the gene matches: 14. The CDR3 bases are TGTGCCAGCAGTGACAGGGCGGGAGCCTATGCGCAACAGTTCTTC. Residues: CASSDRAGAYAQQFF.

The chain uses TRBV19 and TRBJ2-2, with unresolved D. The CDR3 is 14 amino acids. V was pared by 1 base and J by 0 bases, with 3 bases between. Germline CDR1 and CDR2: LNHDA and SQIVND (reference sequence). The CDR3 loop reads CASSIAPNTGELFF. The CDR3 region has the DNA TGTGCCAGTAGTATAGCCCCGAACACCGGGGAGCTGTTTTTT.

This clonotype showed up just a few times. The chain combines TRBV11-2 with TRBJ2-1; 10 nucleotides match TRBD2. Trimming cost V 5 bases and J 6 bases; bases outside gene matches: 7. This CDR3 is built from 15 residues. CDR1 and CDR2 (germline): SGHAT, FQNNGV. CDR3 loop: CASSLRRTSGNEQFF. The CDR3 region has the DNA TGTGCCAGCAGCCTAAGGAGGACTAGCGGCAATGAGCAGTTCTTC.

This clonotype was observed a few times. V is TRBV19 and J is TRBJ2-3, with 13 bases lining up with TRBD2. Trimming removed 8 bases from V and 7 bases from J; junction bases left unmatched: 18. CDR1 and CDR2 (germline): LNHDA, SQIVND (reference sequence). The CDR3 is 18 residues long. The CDR3 spells CASQPRGGLAGEIYTQYF. In DNA form, the CDR3 reads TGTGCCAGTCAACCCCGGGGCGGACTAGCGGGGGAAATTTATACGCAGTATTTT.

The genes are TRBV4-2 and TRBJ1-5; 8 bases fit TRBD1. J was trimmed by 2 bases and V by 4 bases; bases with no gene match: 1. There are 14 residues in the CDR3. Germline assignment: CDR1 LGHNA and CDR2 YNFKEQ. The CDR3: CASSRGQGNQPQHF. CDR3 nucleotides: TGTGCCAGCAGCCGGGGACAGGGCAATCAGCCCCAGCATTTT.

This chain uses TRBV20-1 with TRBJ2-4; perhaps TRBD2 as D (5 bases). Trimming took 0 bases from V and 0 from J, leaving 12 bases between them. Germline CDR1 and CDR2: DFQATT and SNEGSKA (reference sequence). This CDR3 contains 16 residues. CDR3 DNA: TGCAGTGCTAGAGAGTGGGAGACCATAGCCAAAAACATTCAGTACTTC. This encodes CSAREWETIAKNIQYF.

In this sample, this clonotype turned up many times. V and J are TRBV10-3 and TRBJ2-3, with D hard to call. Trimming took off 11 bases at V and 6 bases at J, with 18 bases between the two ends. The CDR3 sequence is 13 residues long. CDR1 and CDR2 from the germline V gene are ENHRY and SYGVKD. CDR3 bases: TGTGCCGCCTATGAACCTAGTGGGGATACGCAGTATTTT. Translated, it gives CAAYEPSGDTQYF.

This clonotype was found many times. This chain links TRBV3-1 with TRBJ1-1; D gene uncertain. The CDR3 covers 13 residues. CDR1 and CDR2 (germline): LGHDT, YNNKEL (reference sequence). V shed 1 base and J shed 5 bases, with 8 bases lying between them. The chain's CDR3 is CASSQVGQTEAFF. The CDR3 nucleotides are TGTGCCAGCAGCCAAGTCGGGCAGACTGAAGCTTTCTTT. Complete variable domain (other parts from reference TRBV3-1 and TRBJ1-1): DTAVSQTPKYLVTQMGNDKSIKCEQNLGHDTMYWYKQDSKKFLKIMFSYNNKELIINETVPNRFSPKSPDKAHLNLHINSLELGDSAVYFCASSQVGQTEAFFGQGTRLTVV.